This T cell receptor (beta chain) was sequenced during a study of cytomegalovirus exposure and HLA in healthy donors. The PCR ran on 60 Vbeta and 13 Jbeta primers. Using immunoSEQ multiplex PCR, the repertoire was profiled, and TCRdb retains in-frame clones only, with some absent. The repertoire shows some 60,000 clones; the top ten hold 4% to 5.5%. Sequenced material: PBMCs. This clonotype was obtained from a man aged 25 to 40 in good health and CMV-seropositive.

CDR3 loop: CASSLPGGSYEQYF. CDR3 DNA: TGTGCCAGCAGCTTACCCGGTGGCTCCTACGAGCAGTACTTC. This chain connects TRBV7-8 to TRBJ2-7; D not resolved. The CDR3 runs to 14 residues. V was clipped by 2 bases and J by 0 bases, with 8 bases between them. The germline CDR1 and CDR2 sequences are SGHVS and FQNEAQ.